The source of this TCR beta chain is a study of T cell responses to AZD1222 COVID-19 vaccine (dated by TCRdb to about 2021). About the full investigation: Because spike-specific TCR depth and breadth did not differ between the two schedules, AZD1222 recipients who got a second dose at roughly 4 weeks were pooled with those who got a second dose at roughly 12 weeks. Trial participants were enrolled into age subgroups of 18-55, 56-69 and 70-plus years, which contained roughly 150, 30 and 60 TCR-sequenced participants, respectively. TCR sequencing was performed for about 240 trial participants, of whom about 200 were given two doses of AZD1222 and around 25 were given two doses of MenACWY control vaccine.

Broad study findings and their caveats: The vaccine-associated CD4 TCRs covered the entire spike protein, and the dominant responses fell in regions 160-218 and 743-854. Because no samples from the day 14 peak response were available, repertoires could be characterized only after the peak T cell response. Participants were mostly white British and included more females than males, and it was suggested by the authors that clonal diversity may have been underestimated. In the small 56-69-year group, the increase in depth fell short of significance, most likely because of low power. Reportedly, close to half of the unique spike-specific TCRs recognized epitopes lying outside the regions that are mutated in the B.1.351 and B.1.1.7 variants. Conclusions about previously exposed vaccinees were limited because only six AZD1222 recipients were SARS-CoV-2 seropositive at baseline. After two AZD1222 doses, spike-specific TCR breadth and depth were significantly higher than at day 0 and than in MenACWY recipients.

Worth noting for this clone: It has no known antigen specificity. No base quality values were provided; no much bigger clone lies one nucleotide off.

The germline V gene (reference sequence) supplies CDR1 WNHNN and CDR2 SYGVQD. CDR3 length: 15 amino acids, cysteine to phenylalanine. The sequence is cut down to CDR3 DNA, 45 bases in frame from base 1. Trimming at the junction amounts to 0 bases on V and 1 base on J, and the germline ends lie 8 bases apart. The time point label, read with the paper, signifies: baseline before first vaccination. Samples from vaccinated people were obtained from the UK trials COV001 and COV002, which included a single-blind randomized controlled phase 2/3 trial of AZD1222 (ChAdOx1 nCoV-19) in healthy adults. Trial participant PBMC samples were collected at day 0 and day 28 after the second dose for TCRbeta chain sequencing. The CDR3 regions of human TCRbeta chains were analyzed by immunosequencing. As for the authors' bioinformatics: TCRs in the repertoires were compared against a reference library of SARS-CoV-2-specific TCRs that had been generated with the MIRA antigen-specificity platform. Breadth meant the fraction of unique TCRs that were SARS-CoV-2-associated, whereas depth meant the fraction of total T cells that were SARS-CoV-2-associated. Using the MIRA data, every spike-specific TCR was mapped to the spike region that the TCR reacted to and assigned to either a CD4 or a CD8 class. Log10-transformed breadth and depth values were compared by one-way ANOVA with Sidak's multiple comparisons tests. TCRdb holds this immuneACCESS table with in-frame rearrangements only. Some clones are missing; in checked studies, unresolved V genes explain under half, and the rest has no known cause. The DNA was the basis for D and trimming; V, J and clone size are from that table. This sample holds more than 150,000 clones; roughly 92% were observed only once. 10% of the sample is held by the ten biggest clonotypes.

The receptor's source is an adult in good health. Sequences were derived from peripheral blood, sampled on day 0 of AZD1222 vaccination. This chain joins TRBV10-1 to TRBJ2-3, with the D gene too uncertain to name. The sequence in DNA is TGCGCCAGCAGTGAGTCCTGGCCGGGCACAGATACGCAGTATTTT. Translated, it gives CASSESWPGTDTQYF.